This T cell receptor beta chain was captured in a study of blood T cell repertoires in COVID-19. Using immunoSEQ multiplex PCR, the repertoire was profiled, and TCRdb retains in-frame clones only, with some absent. The sample comprises roughly 260,000 clones, roughly 88% of which are singletons, and 1.5% to 2% rests with the top ten. CDR1 and CDR2 (germline): SGDLS, YYNGEE. V was clipped by 0 bases and J by 9 bases, with 13 bases between them. CDR3 size: 14 residues. V usage is TRBV9 and J usage is TRBJ2-1, with D perhaps TRBD1 (5 bases). Sample: PBMCs or T cells enriched from blood (not recorded which). The clonotype originates from a woman aged 50 to 65 who had recovered from COVID-19. In DNA, the CDR3 is TGTGCCAGCAGCGTAGATGGACAAACTGGTGAGCAGTTCTTC. Its translation is CASSVDGQTGEQFF.